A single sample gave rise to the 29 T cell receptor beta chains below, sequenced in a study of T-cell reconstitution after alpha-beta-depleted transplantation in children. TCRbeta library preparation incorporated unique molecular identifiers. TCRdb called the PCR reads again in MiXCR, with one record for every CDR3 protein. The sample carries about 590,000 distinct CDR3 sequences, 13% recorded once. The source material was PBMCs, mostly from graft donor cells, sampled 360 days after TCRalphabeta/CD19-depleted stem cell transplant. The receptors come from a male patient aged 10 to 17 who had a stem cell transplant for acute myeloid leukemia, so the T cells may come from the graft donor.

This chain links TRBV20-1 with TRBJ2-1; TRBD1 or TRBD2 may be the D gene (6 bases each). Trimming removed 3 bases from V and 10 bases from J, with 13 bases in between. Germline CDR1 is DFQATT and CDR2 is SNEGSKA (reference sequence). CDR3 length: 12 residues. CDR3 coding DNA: TGCAGTGCTAGTGCCGAAGGGGGGGAGCAGTTCTTC. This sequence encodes CSASAEGGEQFF.

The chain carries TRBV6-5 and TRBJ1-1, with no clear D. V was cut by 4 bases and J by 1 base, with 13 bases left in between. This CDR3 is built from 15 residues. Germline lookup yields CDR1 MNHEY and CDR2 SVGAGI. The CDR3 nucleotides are TGTGCCAGCAGTTTCCGCTTATGGGGGAACACTGAAGCTTTCTTT. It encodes CASSFRLWGNTEAFF.

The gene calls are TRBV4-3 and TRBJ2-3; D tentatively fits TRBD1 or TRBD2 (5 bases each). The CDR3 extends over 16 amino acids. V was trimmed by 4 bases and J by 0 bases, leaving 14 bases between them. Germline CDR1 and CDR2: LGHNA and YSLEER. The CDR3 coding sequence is TGCGCCAGCAGCCGCGAGGGGACCATGAGCACAGATACGCAGTATTTT. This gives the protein CASSREGTMSTDTQYF.

CDR3 sequence (DNA): TGTGCCAGCAGTTGGTACCAAGGGGGCTACGAGCAGTACTTC. This codes for CASSWYQGGYEQYF. The V and J genes are TRBV28 and TRBJ2-7; the D gene is possibly TRBD1 (6 bases). There are 14 residues in the CDR3. The germline CDR1 and CDR2 sequences are MDHEN and SYDVKM. V shed 4 bases and J shed 3 bases, with 13 bases lying between them.

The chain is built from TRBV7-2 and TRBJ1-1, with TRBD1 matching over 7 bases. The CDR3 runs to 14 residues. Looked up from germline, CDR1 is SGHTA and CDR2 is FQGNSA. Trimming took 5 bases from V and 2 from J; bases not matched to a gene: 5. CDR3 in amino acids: CASSAYRGNTEAFF. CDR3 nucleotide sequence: TGTGCCAGCAGCGCTTACAGGGGTAACACTGAAGCTTTCTTT.

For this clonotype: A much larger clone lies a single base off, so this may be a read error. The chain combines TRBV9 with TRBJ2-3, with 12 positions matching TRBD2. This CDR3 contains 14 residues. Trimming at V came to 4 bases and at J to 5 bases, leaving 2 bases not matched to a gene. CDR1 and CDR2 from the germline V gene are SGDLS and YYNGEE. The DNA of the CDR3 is TGTGCCAGCAGCCAGGGACTAGCGGGAGATACGCAGTATTTT. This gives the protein CASSQGLAGDTQYF.

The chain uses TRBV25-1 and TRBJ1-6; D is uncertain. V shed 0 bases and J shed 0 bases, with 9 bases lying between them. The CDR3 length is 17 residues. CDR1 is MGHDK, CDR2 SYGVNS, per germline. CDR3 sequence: CASSEYMTNSYNSPLHF. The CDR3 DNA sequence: TGTGCCAGCAGTGAATATATGACTAACTCCTATAATTCACCCCTCCACTTT.

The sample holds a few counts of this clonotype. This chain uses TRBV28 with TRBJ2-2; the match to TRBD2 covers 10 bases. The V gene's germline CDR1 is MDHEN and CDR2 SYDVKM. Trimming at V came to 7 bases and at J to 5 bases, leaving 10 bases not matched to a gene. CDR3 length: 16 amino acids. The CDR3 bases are TGTGCCAGCACCGGACCCAAGACTAGCGGGACCGGGGAGCTGTTTTTT. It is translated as CASTGPKTSGTGELFF.

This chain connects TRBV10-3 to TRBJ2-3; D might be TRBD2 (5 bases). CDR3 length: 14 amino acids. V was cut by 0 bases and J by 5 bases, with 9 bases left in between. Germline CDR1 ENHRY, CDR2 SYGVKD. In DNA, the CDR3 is TGTGCCATCAGTGAGTCGGTAGCGCAAGATACGCAGTATTTT. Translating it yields CAISESVAQDTQYF.

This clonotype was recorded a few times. CDR3 DNA sequence: TGCAGCGCCGGACAGGGGCGCTATGGCTACACCTTC. Protein product: CSAGQGRYGYTF. The chain has TRBV29-1 and TRBJ1-2; 9 nucleotides agree with TRBD1. This CDR3 spans 12 amino acids. After removal of 7 bases from V and 4 bases from J, the junction contained 4 bases not matched to a gene. Germline V lookup: CDR1 SQVTM, CDR2 ANQGSEA.

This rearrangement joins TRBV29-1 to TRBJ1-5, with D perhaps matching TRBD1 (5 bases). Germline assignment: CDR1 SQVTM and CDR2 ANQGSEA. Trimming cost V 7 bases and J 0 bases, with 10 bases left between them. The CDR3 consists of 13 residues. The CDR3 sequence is CSAAGGSNQPQHF. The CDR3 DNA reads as TGCAGCGCCGCGGGGGGTAGCAATCAGCCCCAGCATTTT.

Here the CDR3 DNA reads TGTGCCAGCAGTAGGATGGCTGGCGGGATGAACACTGAAGCTTTCTTT. Translated: CASSRMAGGMNTEAFF. J is TRBJ1-1 and V is TRBV2; D not resolved. Germline assignment: CDR1 SNHLY and CDR2 FYNNEI. This CDR3 spans 16 amino acids. V was shortened by 5 bases and J by 0 bases, with 16 bases between the two germline ends. Full variable domain (missing parts from reference TRBV2 and TRBJ1-1): EPEVTQTPSHQVTQMGQEVILRCVPISNHLYFYWYRQILGQKVEFLVSFYNNEISEKSEIFDDQFSVERPDGSNFTLKIRSTKLEDSAMYFCASSRMAGGMNTEAFFGQGTRLTVV.

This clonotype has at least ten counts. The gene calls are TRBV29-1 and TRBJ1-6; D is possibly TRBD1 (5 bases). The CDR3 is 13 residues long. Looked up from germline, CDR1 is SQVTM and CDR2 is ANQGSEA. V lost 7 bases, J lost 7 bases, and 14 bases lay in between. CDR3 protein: CSAKAGPNSPLHF. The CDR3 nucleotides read TGCAGCGCGAAGGCAGGGCCGAATTCACCCCTCCACTTT.

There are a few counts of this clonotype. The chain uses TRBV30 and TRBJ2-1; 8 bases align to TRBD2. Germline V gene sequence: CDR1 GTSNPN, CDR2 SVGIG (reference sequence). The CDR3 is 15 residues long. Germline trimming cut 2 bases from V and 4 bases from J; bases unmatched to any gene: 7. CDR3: CAWSSSGRKYNEQFF. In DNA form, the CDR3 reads TGTGCCTGGAGTTCCAGCGGGAGAAAATACAATGAGCAGTTCTTC.

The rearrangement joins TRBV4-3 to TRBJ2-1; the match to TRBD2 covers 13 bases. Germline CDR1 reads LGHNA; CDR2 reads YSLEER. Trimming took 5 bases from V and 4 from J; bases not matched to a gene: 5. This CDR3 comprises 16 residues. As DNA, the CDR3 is TGCGCCAGCAGCAGACTAGCGGGAGGTCTTTACAATGAGCAGTTCTTC. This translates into CASSRLAGGLYNEQFF.

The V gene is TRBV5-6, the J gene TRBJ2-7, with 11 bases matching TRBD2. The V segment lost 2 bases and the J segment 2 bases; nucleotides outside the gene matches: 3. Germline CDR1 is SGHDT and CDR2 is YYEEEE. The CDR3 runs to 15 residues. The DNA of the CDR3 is TGTGCCAGCAGCTTAACGACTAGCGGGGCCTACGAGCAGTACTTC. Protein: CASSLTTSGAYEQYF.

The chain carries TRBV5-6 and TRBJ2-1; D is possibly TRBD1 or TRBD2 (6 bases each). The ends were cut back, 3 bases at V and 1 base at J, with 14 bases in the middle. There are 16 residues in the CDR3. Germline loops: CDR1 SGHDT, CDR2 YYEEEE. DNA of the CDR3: TGTGCCAGCAGCTATTACAGGGACTGGTCCTACAATGAGCAGTTCTTC. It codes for CASSYYRDWSYNEQFF.

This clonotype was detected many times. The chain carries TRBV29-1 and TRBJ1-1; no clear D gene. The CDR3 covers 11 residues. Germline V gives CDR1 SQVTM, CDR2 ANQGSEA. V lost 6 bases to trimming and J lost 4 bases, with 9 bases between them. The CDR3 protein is CSVGGPTEAFF. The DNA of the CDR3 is TGCAGCGTCGGAGGACCCACTGAAGCTTTCTTT.

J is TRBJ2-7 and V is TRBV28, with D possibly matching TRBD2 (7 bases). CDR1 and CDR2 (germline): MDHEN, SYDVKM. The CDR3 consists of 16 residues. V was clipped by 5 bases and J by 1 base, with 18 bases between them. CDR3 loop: CASSPPAGHLSYEQYF. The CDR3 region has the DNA TGTGCCAGCAGTCCCCCAGCGGGACACCTTTCCTACGAGCAGTACTTC.

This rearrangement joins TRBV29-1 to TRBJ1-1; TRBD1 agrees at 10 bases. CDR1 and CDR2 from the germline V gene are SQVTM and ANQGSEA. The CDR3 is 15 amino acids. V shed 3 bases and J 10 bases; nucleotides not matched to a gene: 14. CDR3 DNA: TGCAGCGTTGAGGCCGGACAGGGGGGTTTGAAGGGAGCTTTCTTT. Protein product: CSVEAGQGGLKGAFF.

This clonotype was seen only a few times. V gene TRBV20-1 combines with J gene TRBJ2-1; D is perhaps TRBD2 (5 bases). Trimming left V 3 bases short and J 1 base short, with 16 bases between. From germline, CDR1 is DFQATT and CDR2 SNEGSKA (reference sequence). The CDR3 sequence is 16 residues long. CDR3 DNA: TGCAGTGCTAGGGGTGGACTGGGTTGGTCCTACAATGAGCAGTTCTTC. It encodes CSARGGLGWSYNEQFF.

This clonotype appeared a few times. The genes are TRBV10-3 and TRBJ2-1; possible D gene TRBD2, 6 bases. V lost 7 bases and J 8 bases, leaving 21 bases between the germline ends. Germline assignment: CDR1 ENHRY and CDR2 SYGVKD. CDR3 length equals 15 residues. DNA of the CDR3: TGTGCCATCATGGGGGGTGTTGGGGGTCGCGATGAGCAGTTCTTC. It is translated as CAIMGGVGGRDEQFF.

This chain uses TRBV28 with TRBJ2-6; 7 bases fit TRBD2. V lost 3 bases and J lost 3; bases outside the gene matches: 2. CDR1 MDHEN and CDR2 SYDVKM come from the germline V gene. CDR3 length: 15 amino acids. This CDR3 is CASSFGGVGANVLTF. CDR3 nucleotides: TGTGCCAGCAGTTTTGGGGGGGTTGGGGCCAACGTCCTGACTTTC.

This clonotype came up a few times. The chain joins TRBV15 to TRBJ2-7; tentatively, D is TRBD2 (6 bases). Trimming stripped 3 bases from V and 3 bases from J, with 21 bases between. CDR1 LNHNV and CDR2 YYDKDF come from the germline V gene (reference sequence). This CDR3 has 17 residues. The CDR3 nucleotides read TGTGCCACCAGCAGGGGGTCGAATAGCGGCCCTGACTACGAGCAGTACTTC. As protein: CATSRGSNSGPDYEQYF.

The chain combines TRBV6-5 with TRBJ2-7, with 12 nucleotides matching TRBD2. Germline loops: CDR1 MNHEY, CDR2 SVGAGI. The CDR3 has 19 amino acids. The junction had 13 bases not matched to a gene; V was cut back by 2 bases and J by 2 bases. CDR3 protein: CASSYGGLAGLMGAYEQYF. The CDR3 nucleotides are TGTGCCAGCAGTTACGGCGGACTAGCGGGACTCATGGGCGCCTACGAGCAGTACTTC.

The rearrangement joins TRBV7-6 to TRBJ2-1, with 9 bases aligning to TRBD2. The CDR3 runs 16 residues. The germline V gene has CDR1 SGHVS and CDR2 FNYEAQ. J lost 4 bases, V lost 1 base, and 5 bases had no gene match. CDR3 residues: CASSLVGTSIYNEQFF. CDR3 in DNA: TGTGCCAGCAGCTTAGTGGGGACTAGCATTTACAATGAGCAGTTCTTC.

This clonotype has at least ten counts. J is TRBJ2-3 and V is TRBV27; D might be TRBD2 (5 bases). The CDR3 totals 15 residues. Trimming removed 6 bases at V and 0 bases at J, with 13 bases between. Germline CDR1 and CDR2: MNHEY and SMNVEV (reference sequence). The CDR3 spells CASSRWTGSTDTQYF. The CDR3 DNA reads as TGTGCCAGCAGCCGATGGACGGGAAGCACAGATACGCAGTATTTT.

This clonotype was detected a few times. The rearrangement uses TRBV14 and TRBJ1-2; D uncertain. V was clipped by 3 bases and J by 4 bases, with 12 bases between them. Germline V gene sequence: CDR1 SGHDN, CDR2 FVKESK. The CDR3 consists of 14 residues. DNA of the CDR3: TGTGCCAGCAGCCAGTTAGGCGGAGTCTATGGCTACACCTTC. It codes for CASSQLGGVYGYTF. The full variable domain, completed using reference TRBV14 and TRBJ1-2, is EAGVTQFPSHSVIEKGQTVTLRCDPISGHDNLYWYRRVMGKEIKFLLHFVKESKQDESGMPNNRFLAERTGGTYSTLKVQPAELEDSGVYFCASSQLGGVYGYTFGSGTRLTVV.

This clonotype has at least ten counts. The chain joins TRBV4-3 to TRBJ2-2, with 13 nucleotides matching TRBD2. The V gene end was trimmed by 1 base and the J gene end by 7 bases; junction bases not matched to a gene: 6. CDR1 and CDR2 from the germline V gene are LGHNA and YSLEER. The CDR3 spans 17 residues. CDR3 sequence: CASSQVRTSGSGGELFF. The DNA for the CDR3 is TGCGCCAGCAGCCAAGTTCGGACTAGCGGGAGCGGCGGGGAGCTGTTTTTT.